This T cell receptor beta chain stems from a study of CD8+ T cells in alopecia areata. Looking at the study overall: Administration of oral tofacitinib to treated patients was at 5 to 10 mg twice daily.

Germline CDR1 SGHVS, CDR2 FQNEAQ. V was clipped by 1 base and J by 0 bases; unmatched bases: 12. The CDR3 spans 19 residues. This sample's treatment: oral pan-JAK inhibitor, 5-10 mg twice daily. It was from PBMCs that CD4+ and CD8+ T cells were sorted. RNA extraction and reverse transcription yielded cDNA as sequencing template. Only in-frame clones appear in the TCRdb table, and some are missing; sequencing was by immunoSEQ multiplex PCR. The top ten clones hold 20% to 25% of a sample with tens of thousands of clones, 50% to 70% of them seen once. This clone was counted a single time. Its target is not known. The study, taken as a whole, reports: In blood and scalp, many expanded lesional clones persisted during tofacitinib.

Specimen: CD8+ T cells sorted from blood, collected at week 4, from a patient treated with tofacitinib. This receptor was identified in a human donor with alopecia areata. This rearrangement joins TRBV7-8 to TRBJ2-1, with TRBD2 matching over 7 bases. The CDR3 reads CASSLGTWGGSSSYNEQFF. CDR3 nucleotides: TGTGCCAGCAGCTTAGGAACCTGGGGGGGTTCCAGCTCCTACAATGAGCAGTTCTTC.